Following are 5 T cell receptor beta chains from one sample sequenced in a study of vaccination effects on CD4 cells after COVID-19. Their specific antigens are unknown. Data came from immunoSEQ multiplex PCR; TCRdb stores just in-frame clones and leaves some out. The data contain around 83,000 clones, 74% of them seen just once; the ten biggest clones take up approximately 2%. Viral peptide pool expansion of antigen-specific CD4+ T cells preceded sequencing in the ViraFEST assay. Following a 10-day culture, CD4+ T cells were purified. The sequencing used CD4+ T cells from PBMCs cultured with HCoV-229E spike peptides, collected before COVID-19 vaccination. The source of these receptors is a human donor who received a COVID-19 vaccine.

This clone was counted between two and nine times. The CDR3 DNA sequence: TGTGCCAGCAGTTTGTTGTCTGAAGCTTTCTTT. Translation: CASSLLSEAFF. This sequence joins TRBV28 and TRBJ1-1; D is ambiguous. Trimming took off 3 bases at V and 6 bases at J, with 5 bases between the two ends. The CDR3 spans 11 residues. Germline V CDR1 and CDR2: MDHEN, SYDVKM.

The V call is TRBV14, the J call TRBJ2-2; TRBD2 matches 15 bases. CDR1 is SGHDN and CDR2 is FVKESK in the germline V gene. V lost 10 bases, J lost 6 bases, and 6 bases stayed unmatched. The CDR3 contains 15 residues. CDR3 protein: CATPGLAGGAGELFF. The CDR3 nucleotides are TGTGCCACCCCGGGACTAGCGGGGGGCGCCGGGGAGCTGTTTTTT.

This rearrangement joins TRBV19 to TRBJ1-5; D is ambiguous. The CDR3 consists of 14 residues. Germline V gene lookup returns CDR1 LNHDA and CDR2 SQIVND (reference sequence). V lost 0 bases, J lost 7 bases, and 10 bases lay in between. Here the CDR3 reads CASSIEGNGQPQHF. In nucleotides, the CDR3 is TGTGCCAGTAGTATAGAAGGAAATGGGCAGCCCCAGCATTTT.

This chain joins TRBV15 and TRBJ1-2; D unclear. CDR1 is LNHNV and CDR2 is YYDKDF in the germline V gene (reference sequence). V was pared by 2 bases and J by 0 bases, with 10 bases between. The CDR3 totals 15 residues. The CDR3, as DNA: TGTGCCACCAGCAGAATGGCGGTTACTAACTATGGCTACACCTTC. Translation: CATSRMAVTNYGYTF.

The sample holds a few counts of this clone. The CDR3 is CASSVEGRGNQPQHF. CDR3 nucleotides: TGTGCCAGCAGTGTTGAGGGTCGGGGCAATCAGCCCCAGCATTTT. The chain is built from TRBV2 and TRBJ1-5; no reliable D call. Germline CDR1 is SNHLY and CDR2 is FYNNEI. Deletions cut 4 bases from V and 2 bases from J, with 12 bases between. The CDR3 covers 15 residues.